This is a list of T cell receptor beta chains from one sample in a study of shared clonotypes between healthy human individuals. This table comes from immunoSEQ multiplex PCR, and its TCRdb copy is limited to in-frame clones, with some not included. The sample has approximately 2,000,000 clones; 85% to 95% are singletons. Sequencing was done on a sample of naive CD4+ T cells from PBMCs. The source of these receptors is a man between 18 and 35 years old in good health. Some clones in this sample may be carry-over from other donors' samples. CDR3s include the opening cysteine and the closing phenylalanine or tryptophan. Each record gives: clone size, D gene, V gene, J gene, CDR3 DNA, CDR3 protein. D genes are given only for firm matches. Not every row has a clone size; where given, it reads once, few, many or a size class.

>.|TRBD1|TRBV30|TRBJ2-1
TGTGCCTGGAGTACCCGACAGGGGCCGGGAGATGAGCAGTTCTTC
CAWSTRQGPGDEQFF
>.|TRBD2|TRBV27|TRBJ2-1
TGTGCCAGCAGCTGGCTTTGGCGCGGGAGGAACAATGAGCAGTTCTTC
CASSWLWRGRNNEQFF
>.|TRBD1|TRBV14|TRBJ1-2
TGTGCCAGCAGCCAAGCGGCCCGGGACAGGGGCGGTCGTGACTATGGCTACACCTTC
CASSQAARDRGGRDYGYTF
>once|.|TRBV6-5|TRBJ2-5
TGTGCCAGCGGTAGAGAGACCCAGTACTTC
CASGRETQYF
>.|.|TRBV14|TRBJ1-2
TGTGCCAGCAGCCAAGTCGCGGTAGATGGCTACACCTTC
CASSQVAVDGYTF
>.|.|TRBV18|TRBJ2-7
TGTGCCAGCTCCCCCTCGGGCGGATCCTACGAGCAGTACTTC
CASSPSGGSYEQYF
>.|.|TRBV4-2|TRBJ2-1
TGTGCCAGCAGCCAAGAACTAGCTTACGCGGGCAATGAGCAGTTCTTC
CASSQELAYAGNEQFF
>once|TRBD1|TRBV19|TRBJ2-5
TGTGCCAGTAGTATAACCGGGACAGGACAAGAGACCCAGTACTTC
CASSITGTGQETQYF
>.|.|TRBV28|TRBJ2-6
TGTGCCAGCAGTTTAGAACTAATCTCTGGGGCCAACGTCCTGACTTTC
CASSLELISGANVLTF
>.|.|TRBV5-1|TRBJ2-1
TGCGCCAGCAGCGATCAGGGGTACAATGAGCAGTTCTTC
CASSDQGYNEQFF
>.|.|TRBV5-1|TRBJ2-7
TGCGCCAGCAGCTACCGGGACACGACAAGCGAGCAGTACTTC
CASSYRDTTSEQYF
>.|.|TRBV7-2|TRBJ2-7
TGTGCCAGCAGCTCCTTTTGGGTGCCACCCTACGAGCAGTACTTC
CASSSFWVPPYEQYF
>.|TRBD1|TRBV5-4|TRBJ1-2
TGTGCCAGCAGCAACCCGGGACAGGGGGAGTACGGCTACACCTTC
CASSNPGQGEYGYTF
>.|.|TRBV7-9|TRBJ2-7
TGTGCCAGCAGCTCAGGGGACCTATACGAGCAGTACTTC
CASSSGDLYEQYF
>.|TRBD1|TRBV11-1|TRBJ2-3
TGTGCCAGCAGCCCGACAGGGATGTTGGGCACAGATACGCAGTATTTT
CASSPTGMLGTDTQYF
>.|.|TRBV9|TRBJ1-2
TGTGCCAGCAGCGCAGTGGGGGGCTACACCTTC
CASSAVGGYTF
>.|.|TRBV9|TRBJ2-7
TGTGCCAGCAGCGATAGGGAGAGTCAGCTCTACGAGCAGTACTTC
CASSDRESQLYEQYF
>.|.|TRBV30|TRBJ2-7
TGTGCCTGGAGCGCCCTCGGCGCCCTTTCCTACGAGCAGTACTTC
CAWSALGALSYEQYF
>once|TRBD1|TRBV6-6|TRBJ1-3
TGTGCCAGCAGTTACGGGCAGGGGGCGGCTGGAAACACCATATATTTT
CASSYGQGAAGNTIYF
>.|.|TRBV15|TRBJ2-7
TGTGCCACCAGCAGGTTTCCCGATAACTACGAGCAGTACTTC
CATSRFPDNYEQYF
>.|TRBD2|TRBV6-5|TRBJ2-1
TGTGCCAGCAGAGCGGGACTAGCGGGAGGGCCGGACCAGTTCTTC
CASRAGLAGGPDQFF
>.|.|TRBV9|TRBJ2-3
TGTGCCAGCAGCGTAGAGGGAGTGCGAACAGATACGCAGTATTTT
CASSVEGVRTDTQYF
>.|.|TRBV13|TRBJ1-4
TGTGCCAGCAGCCGTGGAGGGTCCGGGAATGAAAAACTGTTTTTT
CASSRGGSGNEKLFF
>.|.|TRBV5-5|TRBJ2-7
TGTGCCAGCAGCCTTAGACGGCACACTAGCTCCTACGAGCAGTACTTC
CASSLRRHTSSYEQYF
>.|.|TRBV27|TRBJ1-5
TGTGCCAGCAGTTTGGGGGGAATTTATCAGCCCCAGCATTTT
CASSLGGIYQPQHF
>.|.|TRBV7-2|TRBJ2-7
TGTGCCAGCAGCAAGAGGTGGGGGAACGGCGAGCAGTACTTC
CASSKRWGNGEQYF
>.|.|TRBV28|TRBJ1-2
TGTGCCAGCACCTTGAGGGCGGGAGGCTACACCTTC
CASTLRAGGYTF
>.|.|TRBV4-1|TRBJ1-5
TGCGCCAGCAGCCGGGGGGTCGCAGGTGTGCAGAATCAGCCCCAGCATTTT
CASSRGVAGVQNQPQHF